Listed here are 22 T cell receptor beta chains from one sample, sequenced in a study of blood T cell repertoires in COVID-19. Profiling relied on immunoSEQ multiplex PCR, and the TCRdb table lists in-frame clones only, not all of them. The sample includes 150,000 or so clones, 87% of them seen just once. The sequencing input was PBMCs or T cells enriched from blood (not recorded which). These receptors originate from a woman aged 35 to 49 who had been exposed to COVID-19.

The chain joins TRBV4-1 to TRBJ1-2, with D hard to call. V dropped 6 bases and J dropped 7 bases, with 12 bases sitting between them. This CDR3 has 12 residues. In germline, CDR1 is MGHRA, CDR2 YSYEKL. CDR3 bases: TGCGCCAGCAGTCAGCAACCGGGTGGCTACACCTTC. This encodes CASSQQPGGYTF.

This rearrangement joins TRBV27 to TRBJ2-7, with 14 bases matching TRBD2. Germline loops: CDR1 MNHEY, CDR2 SMNVEV (reference sequence). The CDR3 covers 14 residues. V lost 3 bases to trimming and J lost 7 bases; unmatched junction nucleotides: 2. For the CDR3, the DNA is TGTGCCAGCAGTTTGGGACTAGCGGGAGTTGAGCAGTACTTC. It yields the protein CASSLGLAGVEQYF.

This rearrangement joins TRBV7-2 to TRBJ2-7; D remains ambiguous. Germline V CDR1 and CDR2: SGHTA, FQGNSA. Trimming removed 0 bases from V and 5 bases from J, with 11 bases in between. The CDR3 is 14 amino acids. The CDR3 coding sequence is TGTGCCAGCAGCTTAGCGCGAGAGGCCAACGAGCAGTACTTC. This translates into CASSLAREANEQYF.

This chain uses TRBV3-1 (or the pseudogene TRBV3-2) with TRBJ1-5, with a weak D call TRBD1 (5 bases). This CDR3 is 15 amino acids long. Germline CDR1 is LGHDT and CDR2 is YNNKEL (reference sequence). V shed 0 bases and J shed 4 bases, with 10 bases lying between them. CDR3: CASSQEGALNQPQHF. DNA for the CDR3: TGTGCCAGCAGCCAAGAAGGGGCGTTAAATCAGCCCCAGCATTTT.

V usage is TRBV6-5 and J usage is TRBJ1-4; 8 bases are a match to TRBD1. CDR1 is MNHEY and CDR2 is SVGAGI in the germline V gene. With V trimmed by 2 bases and J by 7 bases, 3 bases remained unmatched. The CDR3 extends over 14 amino acids. CDR3: CASSYGTGGEKLFF. CDR3 nucleotide sequence: TGTGCCAGCAGTTACGGTACAGGGGGTGAAAAACTGTTTTTT.

CDR3 region: CASSFVSGRETQYF. The DNA of the CDR3 is TGTGCCAGCAGCTTTGTTAGCGGTAGGGAGACCCAGTACTTC. The chain recombines TRBV7-2 with TRBJ2-5, with D perhaps TRBD2 (6 bases). V lost 3 bases to trimming and J lost 5 bases, with 13 bases between them. This CDR3 contains 14 residues. Germline V gene data show CDR1 as SGHTA and CDR2 as FQGNSA.

This chain connects TRBV7-2 to TRBJ2-3, with D possibly matching TRBD2 (6 bases). Germline CDR1 reads SGHTA; CDR2 reads FQGNSA. The CDR3 length is 14 residues. Trimming took 1 base from V and 9 from J, leaving 14 bases between them. CDR3 loop: CASSLGDFLGTQYF. As DNA, the CDR3 is TGTGCCAGCAGCTTAGGGGACTTTCTAGGAACGCAGTATTTT.

This rearrangement joins TRBV4-3 to TRBJ2-2; D remains unclear. CDR1 is LGHNA, CDR2 YSLEER, per germline. This CDR3 spans 15 amino acids. With 0 bases removed from V and 3 bases from J, the gap between germline ends came to 8 bases. The CDR3 protein is CASSQDTTYTGELFF. The CDR3 DNA follows: TGCGCCAGCAGCCAAGATACTACCTACACCGGGGAGCTGTTTTTT.

This chain connects TRBV5-1 to TRBJ2-7; TRBD1 is a possible D gene (7 bases). Germline V gene data show CDR1 as SGHRS and CDR2 as YFSETQ. This CDR3 comprises 14 residues. Trimming removed 1 base at V and 4 bases at J, with 12 bases between. Written as DNA, the CDR3 is TGCGCCAGCAGCTTGCAGGGGGGTGCATACGAGCAGTACTTC. It translates to CASSLQGGAYEQYF.

This chain joins TRBV7-8 and TRBJ1-4; D is ambiguous. V dropped 4 bases and J dropped 6 bases, with 12 bases sitting between them. This CDR3 has 14 amino acids. CDR1 is SGHVS and CDR2 is FQNEAQ in the germline V gene. CDR3 amino acids: CASSSPRRDEKLFF. The CDR3 DNA reads TGTGCCAGCAGCTCCCCCCGGAGGGATGAAAAACTGTTTTTT.

The chain has TRBV4-1 and TRBJ2-7; TRBD1 is a possible D gene (5 bases). Trimming took off 1 base at V and 2 bases at J, with 18 bases between the two ends. This CDR3 region has 17 residues. CDR1 and CDR2 from the germline V gene are MGHRA and YSYEKL. CDR3 sequence: CASSQVRVGVGAYEQYF. CDR3 nucleotide sequence: TGCGCCAGCAGCCAAGTCAGGGTGGGCGTAGGGGCCTACGAGCAGTACTTC.

The rearrangement joins TRBV28 to TRBJ2-1; 10 bases align to TRBD1. The V and J ends lost 3 bases and 10 bases, in that order; junction bases with no gene match: 6. CDR1 is MDHEN, CDR2 SYDVKM, per germline. This CDR3 has 14 residues. The CDR3 nucleotides read TGTGCCAGCAGTTTGGACAGGGGGGTAGAAGAGCAGTTCTTC. Its translation: CASSLDRGVEEQFF.

This chain uses TRBV10-2 with TRBJ1-2, with 8 positions matching TRBD1. Losses at the gene ends were 3 bases for V and 3 bases for J; bases not matched to a gene: 6. The CDR3 spans 15 residues. Germline V gene sequence: CDR1 WSHSY, CDR2 SAAADI. The CDR3 loop is CASSDRQGSYYGYTF. The CDR3 region has the DNA TGCGCCAGCAGTGATAGACAGGGGTCCTACTATGGCTACACCTTC.

Sample share makes this clone medium-sized. The chain couples TRBV24-1 to TRBJ2-2, with D possibly TRBD1 on 7 matching bases. The CDR3 length is 16 residues. Germline V gene lookup returns CDR1 KGHDR and CDR2 SFDVKD. Trimming pared 4 bases from V and 7 bases from J, leaving 18 bases between. The CDR3 sequence: CATSDPGRGTDGELFF. The CDR3 DNA reads TGTGCCACCAGTGACCCGGGCCGGGGGACAGACGGGGAGCTGTTTTTT.

A single count supports this clone. The CDR3 loop reads CASSHLRTEAFF. The CDR3 coding sequence is TGTGCCAGCAGCCACCTCCGGACTGAAGCTTTCTTT. The V call is TRBV3-1 (or the pseudogene TRBV3-2), the J call TRBJ1-1; D is unclear. The V gene's germline CDR1 is LGHDT and CDR2 YNNKEL (reference sequence). CDR3 length equals 12 residues. V was pared by 3 bases and J by 5 bases, with 7 bases between.

In this sample, this clone turned up once. The rearrangement uses TRBV6-1 and TRBJ1-2, with D hard to call. V lost 0 bases to trimming and J lost 7 bases, with 3 bases between them. The CDR3 is made up of 11 amino acids. CDR1 MNHNS and CDR2 SASEGT come from the germline V gene. DNA for the CDR3: TGTGCCAGCAGTGAAGCTCGTGGCTACACCTTC. This sequence encodes CASSEARGYTF.

The rearrangement joins TRBV19 to TRBJ2-7; TRBD2 matches at 13 bases. With 5 bases clipped from V and 1 base from J, the junction kept 5 bases outside the gene matches. The CDR3 length is 16 residues. Germline V gives CDR1 LNHDA, CDR2 SQIVND (reference sequence). For the CDR3, the DNA is TGTGCCAGTAGTCCGGGACTAGCGGGGCCGTCCTACGAGCAGTACTTC. This sequence encodes CASSPGLAGPSYEQYF.

This sequence joins TRBV27 and TRBJ1-4; a possible D gene is TRBD1 (6 bases). The CDR3 sequence is 14 residues long. From germline, CDR1 is MNHEY and CDR2 SMNVEV (reference sequence). Deletions cut 5 bases from V and 5 bases from J, with 12 bases between. CDR3: CASSRGQGNEKLFF. CDR3 bases: TGTGCCAGCAGTCGGGGTCAGGGGAATGAAAAACTGTTTTTT.

This chain uses TRBV11-2 with TRBJ2-5, with 7 bases matching TRBD2. The CDR3 is 17 residues long. Trimming cost V 2 bases and J 2 bases; bases outside gene matches: 11. Germline V gene lookup returns CDR1 SGHAT and CDR2 FQNNGV. This chain's CDR3 is CASSLPIRGEMQETQYF. Written as DNA, the CDR3 is TGTGCCAGCAGCTTACCTATCCGGGGGGAGATGCAAGAGACCCAGTACTTC.

The chain uses TRBV6-5 and TRBJ1-3; 8 nucleotides align to TRBD1. Germline CDR1 reads MNHEY; CDR2 reads SVGAGI. The V segment lost 6 bases and the J segment 0 bases; nucleotides outside the gene matches: 1. There are 14 residues in the CDR3. CDR3 amino acids: CASRTGGSGNTIYF. CDR3 nucleotide sequence: TGTGCCAGCAGAACAGGGGGCTCTGGAAACACCATATATTTT.

The chain joins TRBV27 to TRBJ2-7, with 7 bases fitting TRBD2. V lost 3 bases, J lost 3 bases, and 2 bases stayed unmatched. The germline CDR1 and CDR2 sequences are MNHEY and SMNVEV (reference sequence). There are 13 residues in the CDR3. In nucleotides, the CDR3 is TGTGCCAGCAGTTTCGGCGGGAGCTACGAGCAGTACTTC. Protein product: CASSFGGSYEQYF.

This chain uses TRBV29-1 with TRBJ2-5; 9 bases align to TRBD1. The CDR3 totals 14 residues. V was pared by 8 bases and J by 1 base, with 8 bases of the junction left unmatched. CDR1 and CDR2 from the germline V gene are SQVTM and ANQGSEA. CDR3 residues: CSTRQGGLQETQYF. CDR3 sequence (DNA): TGCAGCACGAGACAGGGGGGACTCCAAGAGACCCAGTACTTC.